This is a list of T cell receptor beta chains from one sample in a study of cytomegalovirus exposure and HLA in healthy donors. Profiling relied on immunoSEQ multiplex PCR, and the TCRdb table lists in-frame clones only, not all of them. The sample has 60,000 to 75,000 clones, approximately 81% seen once; the top ten hold around a fifth. The sequenced sample was PBMCs. The source of these receptors is a woman in her 30s in good health and CMV-seropositive. The CDR3 runs from the conserved cysteine through the conserved F or W. Each record gives: V gene, D gene, J gene, CDR3 DNA, CDR3 protein. A D gene is named only where the DNA matches it firmly.

V gene: TRBV6-5
D gene: NA
J gene: TRBJ1-3
CDR3 DNA: TGTGCCAGCAGTTACTCGATCTACAGGGGAAACACCATATATTTT
CDR3 protein: CASSYSIYRGNTIYF

V gene: TRBV5-1
D gene: NA
J gene: TRBJ1-2
CDR3 DNA: TGCGCCAGCTCACTGTGGGGCGCTAACTATGGCTACACCTTC
CDR3 protein: CASSLWGANYGYTF

V gene: TRBV6-1
D gene: TRBD1
J gene: TRBJ2-7
CDR3 DNA: TGTGCCAGCAGTGAGACAGGGCTGTACGAGCAGTACTTC
CDR3 protein: CASSETGLYEQYF

V gene: TRBV6-1
D gene: TRBD2
J gene: TRBJ2-5
CDR3 DNA: TGTGCCAGCAGTGAATATGCGGGAGTGGGTATTGAGACCCAGTACTTC
CDR3 protein: CASSEYAGVGIETQYF

V gene: TRBV15
D gene: TRBD1
J gene: TRBJ1-4
CDR3 DNA: TGTGCCACCAGCAGAGATCAGGGGGCGGAAAAACTGTTTTTT
CDR3 protein: CATSRDQGAEKLFF

V gene: TRBV25-1
D gene: TRBD1
J gene: TRBJ1-2
CDR3 DNA: TGTGCCAGCGCCCCTCGGACAGGGTATGGCTACACCTTC
CDR3 protein: CASAPRTGYGYTF

V gene: TRBV25-1
D gene: NA
J gene: TRBJ1-1
CDR3 DNA: TGTGCCAGCAGTATGGCATCGGAAGCTTTCTTT
CDR3 protein: CASSMASEAFF

V gene: TRBV6-1
D gene: NA
J gene: TRBJ2-7
CDR3 DNA: TGTGCCAGCAGTGTCCGAGGATCAAGCTACGAGCAGTACTTC
CDR3 protein: CASSVRGSSYEQYF

V gene: TRBV25-1
D gene: NA
J gene: TRBJ2-5
CDR3 DNA: TGTGCCAGCAGTGGCCCCCGGGAGCAGTACTTC
CDR3 protein: CASSGPREQYF

V gene: TRBV28
D gene: NA
J gene: TRBJ1-4
CDR3 DNA: TGTGCCAGCAGCCCCGCTGCAGGCAGTAATGAAAAACTGTTTTTT
CDR3 protein: CASSPAAGSNEKLFF